The 7 T cell receptor beta chains listed next were all sequenced from one sample in a study of PD-1 blockade in classical Hodgkin lymphoma. The time point here: cycle 4 day 1 (C4D1), after 6 weeks of nivolumab. In every patient, relapse followed autologous stem cell transplantation, while exposure to brentuximab vedotin differed. Assay: immunoSEQ multiplex PCR; the TCRdb copy retains only in-frame clones and omits some. The sample has 75,000 to 100,000 clones, more than 85% seen once. This sample comprised peripheral blood mononuclear cells (PBMCs), obtained before the fourth cycle of nivolumab. The receptors here all came from a human donor with classical Hodgkin lymphoma.

The CDR3 nucleotides are TGTGCCAGCAGCCCTCGGCCGGGGGCAATCCAAGAGACCCAGTACTTC. It encodes CASSPRPGAIQETQYF. The J gene is TRBJ2-5, the V gene TRBV27, with D possibly being TRBD1 or TRBD2 (6 bases each). CDR1 and CDR2 from the germline V gene are MNHEY and SMNVEV (reference sequence). The CDR3 runs to 16 residues. Trimming stripped 6 bases from V and 1 base from J, with 18 bases between.

The chain is built from TRBV29-1 and TRBJ1-3; D not resolved. Trimming shortened V by 7 bases and J by 7 bases, and 14 bases separated the two germline ends. Germline CDR1 and CDR2: SQVTM and ANQGSEA. The CDR3 is 12 residues long. CDR3 protein: CSGELRANTIYF. CDR3 nucleotide sequence: TGCAGCGGGGAGTTGAGGGCGAACACCATATATTTT.

V usage is TRBV19 and J usage is TRBJ2-7; D not resolved. Between the trimmed V and J ends, which lost 3 bases and 9 bases, there was a span of 15 bases. The CDR3 contains 13 residues. CDR1 is LNHDA and CDR2 is SQIVND in the germline V gene (reference sequence). The CDR3: CASSIQLGQRQYF. In DNA, the CDR3 is TGTGCCAGTAGTATCCAACTCGGTCAACGGCAGTACTTC.

This chain links TRBV29-1 with TRBJ2-5; D perhaps matches TRBD2 (5 bases). The CDR3 loop spans 14 amino acids. V lost 6 bases and J lost 0, with 14 bases in between. Germline assignment: CDR1 SQVTM and CDR2 ANQGSEA. The CDR3 DNA reads TGCAGCGTCGAACTAGGGCCCCACCAAGAGACCCAGTACTTC. This encodes CSVELGPHQETQYF.

The rearrangement links TRBV29-1 to TRBJ1-2; D is perhaps TRBD1 (5 bases). V lost 7 bases, J lost 8 bases, and 14 bases lay in between. The CDR3 totals 11 residues. The germline CDR1 and CDR2 sequences are SQVTM and ANQGSEA. Here the CDR3 reads CSDKGVEGYTF. The CDR3 nucleotides are TGCAGCGATAAAGGGGTAGAAGGCTACACCTTC.

The chain combines TRBV9 with TRBJ2-7, with D possibly being TRBD2 (5 bases). The CDR3 covers 13 residues. CDR1 and CDR2 from the germline V gene are SGDLS and YYNGEE. V lost 4 bases and J lost 0, with 8 bases in between. Written as DNA, the CDR3 is TGTGCCAGCAGCCCCGGGAACTCCTACGAGCAGTACTTC. Protein: CASSPGNSYEQYF. Complete variable domain (other parts from reference TRBV9 and TRBJ2-7): DSGVTQTPKHLITATGQRVTLRCSPRSGDLSVYWYQQSLDQGLQFLIQYYNGEERAKGNILERFSAQQFPDLHSELNLSSLELGDSALYFCASSPGNSYEQYFGPGTRLTVT.

This clone turned up a few times. The rearrangement uses TRBV5-4 and TRBJ2-5, with D maybe TRBD1 (6 bases). Trimming removed 4 bases from V and 4 bases from J, with 20 bases in between. Germline V lookup: CDR1 SGHNT, CDR2 YYREEE (reference sequence). The CDR3 has 16 amino acids. The CDR3 loop is CASSPRGHGFPETQYF. The DNA of the CDR3 is TGTGCCAGCAGCCCCAGGGGACACGGGTTCCCAGAGACCCAGTACTTC.